A selection of T cell receptor beta chains follows, all from one sample in a study of radiation and T cells in renal cell carcinoma. TCRdb's copy holds only in-frame clones and misses some; the assay was immunoSEQ multiplex PCR. The sample includes around 77,000 clones, 75% to 90% of them seen just once. The sample here was blood, taken from a patient whose treatment included radiotherapy and nephrectomy. Every receptor here comes from a woman aged 55-69 years with renal cell carcinoma. The CDR3 runs from the conserved cysteine through the conserved F or W. D genes are given only for firm matches. The size field is filled for only some rows; it gives once, few, many or a size class.

clone size,V gene,J gene,D gene,CDR3 DNA,CDR3 protein
.,TRBV7-9,TRBJ1-4,TRBD1,TGTGCCAGCAGCTGGGACAGGGGTGAAAAACTGTTTTTT,CASSWDRGEKLFF
.,TRBV30,TRBJ1-5,TRBD1,TGTGCCGGGGGACAGGGGGCTGATCAGCCCCAGCATTTT,CAGGQGADQPQHF
.,TRBV9,TRBJ1-1,TRBD1,TGTGCCAGCAGCCAATATTCGGACAGGGGCACTGAAGCTTTCTTT,CASSQYSDRGTEAFF
.,TRBV4-2,TRBJ2-2,TRBD1,TGTGCCAGCAGCCAAACAGACAGGGACACCGGGGAGCTGTTTTTT,CASSQTDRDTGELFF
.,TRBV19,TRBJ2-1,.,TGTGCCAGTAGTATAGGCTACAATGAGCAGTTCTTC,CASSIGYNEQFF
.,TRBV18,TRBJ2-7,.,TGTGCCAGCTCGCCCGGGTCGGCCTACGAGCAGTACTTC,CASSPGSAYEQYF
.,TRBV6-5,TRBJ1-2,.,TGTGCCAGCAGTCGTGAGGGGGAGGGGGGCTACACCTTC,CASSREGEGGYTF
.,TRBV9,TRBJ2-3,.,TGTGCCAGCAGCGTGGGGACGGAGGATACGCAGTATTTT,CASSVGTEDTQYF
.,TRBV4-1,TRBJ2-3,.,TGCGCCAGCAGCCAAAGATTACACCGGGACGGCCACACAGATACGCAGTATTTT,CASSQRLHRDGHTDTQYF
once,TRBV21-1,TRBJ2-7,.,TGTGCCAGCAGTCAGGAGCGGAGAAGCTCCTACGAGCAGTACTTC,CASSQERRSSYEQYF
.,TRBV27,TRBJ2-7,TRBD2,TGTGCCAGCAGTTTATCGAGCGGGAGTATGACCGAGCAGTACTTC,CASSLSSGSMTEQYF
.,TRBV7-9,TRBJ1-2,.,TGTGCCAGCAGCTTATCGAACTATGGCTACACCTTC,CASSLSNYGYTF
.,TRBV6-5,TRBJ2-3,TRBD2,TGTGCCAGCAGTTACGGGGCCGGGAGGCCAGATACGCAGTATTTT,CASSYGAGRPDTQYF
.,TRBV5-1,TRBJ2-7,.,TGCGCCAGCAGCTATGAGTACGAGCAGTACTTC,CASSYEYEQYF
.,TRBV18,TRBJ2-5,TRBD1,TGTGCCAGCTCACGGACAGGGGAAGAGACCCAGTACTTC,CASSRTGEETQYF
.,TRBV9,TRBJ2-3,.,TGTGCCAGCACCGGCCTTCAGGGAAACACAGATACGCAGTATTTT,CASTGLQGNTDTQYF
few,TRBV9,TRBJ1-1,.,TGTGCCAGCAGCGTAGGTATGAACACTGAAGCTTTCTTT,CASSVGMNTEAFF
few,TRBV9,TRBJ2-7,.,TGTGCCAGCAGCGCTAGGGACAACTACGAGCAGTACTTC,CASSARDNYEQYF
.,TRBV4-3,TRBJ2-6,.,TGCGCCAGCAGCCAAGTGTCTAGCTCTGGGGCCAACGTCCTGACTTTC,CASSQVSSSGANVLTF
.,TRBV28,TRBJ2-3,.,TGTGCCAGCAGTTCCCAAGATACGCAGTATTTT,CASSSQDTQYF
.,TRBV4-2,TRBJ2-1,.,TGTGCCAGCAGCCAACGCAGGGACGGGACTGACAATGAGCAGTTCTTC,CASSQRRDGTDNEQFF
.,TRBV30,TRBJ1-1,.,TGTGCCTGTCAGGGTTTTTCCACTGAAGCTTTCTTT,CACQGFSTEAFF
once,TRBV6-4,TRBJ1-2,.,TGTGCCAGCAGTGACAGGACACCCCTTTGCTATGGCTACACCTTC,CASSDRTPLCYGYTF
few,TRBV9,TRBJ2-5,.,TGTGCCAGCGCGGGTAGGGGACGGGAGACCCAGTACTTC,CASAGRGRETQYF
.,TRBV7-9,TRBJ1-1,.,TGTGCCAGCAGCTTAGGAGGGGAAGGTGAAGCTTTCTTT,CASSLGGEGEAFF
.,TRBV6-6,TRBJ2-5,.,TGTGCCAGCAGTTACACTCGGGGGGCCCAAGAGACCCAGTACTTC,CASSYTRGAQETQYF
.,TRBV30,TRBJ2-2,.,TGTGCCTGGAGTGTAGATCCGCACACCGGGGAGCTGTTTTTT,CAWSVDPHTGELFF
few,TRBV6-1,TRBJ1-1,.,TGTGCCCACCTAGGAGACCTGGGGAGGGGGGAAGCTTTCTTT,CAHLGDLGRGEAFF
.,TRBV6-1,TRBJ1-5,.,TGTGCCAGCACAGGGGAGAGAGGTCAGCCCCAGCATTTT,CASTGERGQPQHF
once,TRBV5-1,TRBJ2-2,.,TGCGCCAGCAGCTCGCAACTAGCAGCCGGGGAGCTGTTTTTT,CASSSQLAAGELFF
.,TRBV10-1,TRBJ2-5,TRBD1,TGCGCCAGCAGTGAGTCGGGAACAGGGGCGACCCAGTACTTC,CASSESGTGATQYF
.,TRBV11-2,TRBJ2-2,.,TGTGCCAGCAGCTCAAGGTGGAGGGGGCACACCGGGGAGCTGTTTTTT,CASSSRWRGHTGELFF
.,TRBV6-5,TRBJ1-1,.,TGTGCCAGCAGGCAACTCTCCGGGTATGAAGCTTTCTTT,CASRQLSGYEAFF
.,TRBV5-1,TRBJ2-7,.,TGCGCCAGCAGCTTGTTGGGGGTCGGCTCCTACGAGCAGTACTTC,CASSLLGVGSYEQYF
.,TRBV5-6,TRBJ2-7,TRBD2,TGTGCCAGCAGCTTCTTAGGGACTAAGGCCTACGAGCAGTACTTC,CASSFLGTKAYEQYF
.,TRBV4-1,TRBJ1-4,TRBD1,TGCGCCAGCAGCCAAGATCTGGGTTCGACCGGGACAGTTAATGAAAAACTGTTTTTT,CASSQDLGSTGTVNEKLFF
.,TRBV28,TRBJ2-1,.,TGTGCCAGCAGGTCCGGGGGTTCCTACAATGAGCAGTTCTTC,CASRSGGSYNEQFF
.,TRBV19,TRBJ2-6,.,TGTGCCAGTAGTATAGAGCAGGCTGGGGCCAACGTCCTGACTTTC,CASSIEQAGANVLTF
.,TRBV6-1,TRBJ1-1,.,TGTGCCAGCACTCGTGGTAGGAACACTGAAGCTTTCTTT,CASTRGRNTEAFF
.,TRBV4-1,TRBJ2-3,.,TGCGCCAGCAGCCAAGGGAGCTACGCCCCGGTAGATACGCAGTATTTT,CASSQGSYAPVDTQYF
.,TRBV29-1,TRBJ1-2,.,TGCAGCGTTGGAGGGCCAGATTATGGCTACACCTTC,CSVGGPDYGYTF
.,TRBV4-3,TRBJ1-4,TRBD1,TGCGCCAGCAGCCAAGAATGGGCAGGGGGAGGTGAAAAACTGTTTTTT,CASSQEWAGGGEKLFF
.,TRBV30,TRBJ1-1,.,TGTGCCTGGAGTGTCGGAATCGGTGAAGCTTTCTTT,CAWSVGIGEAFF
.,TRBV11-2,TRBJ1-3,.,TGTGCCAGCAGCTTAGGGGTCGGAAACACCATATATTTT,CASSLGVGNTIYF
.,TRBV27,TRBJ2-5,.,TGTGCCAGCAGTTCCTGGGGGCACGAGACCCAGTACTTC,CASSSWGHETQYF
.,TRBV13,TRBJ1-3,TRBD1,TGTGCCAGCAGCTTAGGAGTGGAGACAGGGCTTGGAAACACCATATATTTT,CASSLGVETGLGNTIYF
.,TRBV10-1,TRBJ1-5,.,TGCGCCAGCAGTGAAAGAGGGGATCAGCCCCAGCATTTT,CASSERGDQPQHF
.,TRBV2,TRBJ2-7,.,TGTGCCAGCAGGCTATACGAGCAGTACTTC,CASRLYEQYF
.,TRBV19,TRBJ2-1,TRBD2,TGTGCCAGTAGTACCCACCAGAGCGGGAGGGCCGTCAATGAGCAGTTCTTC,CASSTHQSGRAVNEQFF
.,TRBV19,TRBJ2-3,.,TGTGCCAGTAGTATACTAGGAACCACAGATACGCAGTATTTT,CASSILGTTDTQYF
once,TRBV7-2,TRBJ2-7,.,TGTGCCAGCAGCTTAGGACGGTCCTCCTACGAGCAGTACTTC,CASSLGRSSYEQYF
.,TRBV7-2,TRBJ1-2,.,TGTGCCAGCAGCCCAACGGGCCTCTATGGCTACACCTTC,CASSPTGLYGYTF
once,TRBV7-9,TRBJ2-1,.,TGTGCCAGCAGCTTAGATTGGACGGACGGTTTGGAGCAGTTCTTC,CASSLDWTDGLEQFF
.,TRBV4-3,TRBJ1-4,TRBD1,TGCGCCAGCAGCCTCGGACAGGGAGAATCTAATGAAAAACTGTTTTTT,CASSLGQGESNEKLFF
.,TRBV25-1,TRBJ2-7,.,TGTGCCAGCAGTGGGGTGACGGACTCCTACGAGCAGTACTTC,CASSGVTDSYEQYF
.,TRBV19,TRBJ1-5,TRBD1,TGTGCCAGTAGTACCGACAGGGGCAATCAGCCCCAGCATTTT,CASSTDRGNQPQHF
.,TRBV11-2,TRBJ1-1,.,TGTGCCAGCAGCTTAGATAGGAATCTATGGACTTTCTTT,CASSLDRNLWTFF
.,TRBV4-1,TRBJ2-5,TRBD2,TGCGCCAGCAGCCAATCCTGGCCTAGCGGGTCCTCCGGAGGAGAGACCCAGTACTTC,CASSQSWPSGSSGGETQYF
.,TRBV10-2,TRBJ1-4,.,TGCGCCAGCAGTGAAATTGGGGTTGAAAAACTGTTTTTT,CASSEIGVEKLFF